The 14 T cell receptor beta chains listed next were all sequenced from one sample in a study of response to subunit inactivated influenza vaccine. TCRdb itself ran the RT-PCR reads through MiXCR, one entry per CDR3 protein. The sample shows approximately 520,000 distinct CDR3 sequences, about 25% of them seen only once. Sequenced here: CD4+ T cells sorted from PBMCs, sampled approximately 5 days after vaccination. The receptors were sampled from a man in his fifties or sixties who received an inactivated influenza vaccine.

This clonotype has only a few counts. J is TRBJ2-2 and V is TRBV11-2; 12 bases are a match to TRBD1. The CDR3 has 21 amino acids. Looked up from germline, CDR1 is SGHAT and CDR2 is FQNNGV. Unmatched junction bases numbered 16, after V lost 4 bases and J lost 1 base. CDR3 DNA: TGTGCCAGCAGCTGGCCCGCGGGACAGGGGGCCTCCGTTAGGAACACCGGGGAGCTGTTTTTT. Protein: CASSWPAGQGASVRNTGELFF.

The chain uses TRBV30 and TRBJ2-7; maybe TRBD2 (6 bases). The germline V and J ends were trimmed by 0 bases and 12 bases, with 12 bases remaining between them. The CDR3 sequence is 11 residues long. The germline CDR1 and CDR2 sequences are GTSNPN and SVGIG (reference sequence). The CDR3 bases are TGTGCCTGGAGTGTCCGGGACTGGCGGTACTTC. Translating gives CAWSVRDWRYF.

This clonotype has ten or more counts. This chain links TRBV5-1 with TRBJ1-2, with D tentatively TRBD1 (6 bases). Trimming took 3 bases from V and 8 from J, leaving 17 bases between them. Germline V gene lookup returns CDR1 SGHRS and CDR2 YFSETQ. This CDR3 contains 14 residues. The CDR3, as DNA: TGCGCCAGCAGCTGGGACATCAGTAGAGTCGGCTACACCTTC. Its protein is CASSWDISRVGYTF.

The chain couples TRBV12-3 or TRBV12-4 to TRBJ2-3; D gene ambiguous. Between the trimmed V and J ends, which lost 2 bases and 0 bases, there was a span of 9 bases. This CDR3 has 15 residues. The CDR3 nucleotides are TGTGCCAGCAGTTTAAAGTATACCAGCACAGATACGCAGTATTTT. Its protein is CASSLKYTSTDTQYF.

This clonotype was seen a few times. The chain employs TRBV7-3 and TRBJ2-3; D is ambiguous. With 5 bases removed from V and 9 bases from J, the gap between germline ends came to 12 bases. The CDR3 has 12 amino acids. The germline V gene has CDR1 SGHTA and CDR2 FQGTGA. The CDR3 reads CASSPSVGTQYF. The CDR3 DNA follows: TGTGCCAGCAGCCCGTCGGTTGGGACGCAGTATTTT.

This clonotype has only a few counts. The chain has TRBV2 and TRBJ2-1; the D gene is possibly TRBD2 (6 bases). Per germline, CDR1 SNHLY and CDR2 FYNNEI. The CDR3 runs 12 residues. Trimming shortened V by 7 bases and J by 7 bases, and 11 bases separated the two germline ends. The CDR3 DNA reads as TGTGCCAGCACCGAGGGAGGTAATGAGCAGTTCTTC. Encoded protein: CASTEGGNEQFF.

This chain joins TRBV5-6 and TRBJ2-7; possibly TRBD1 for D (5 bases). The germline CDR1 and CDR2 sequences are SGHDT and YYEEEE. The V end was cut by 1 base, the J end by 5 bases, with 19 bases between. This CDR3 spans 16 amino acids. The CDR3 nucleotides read TGTGCCAGCAGCTTGCGCCTTGGTGGGGCAAGCGACGAGCAGTACTTC. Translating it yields CASSLRLGGASDEQYF.

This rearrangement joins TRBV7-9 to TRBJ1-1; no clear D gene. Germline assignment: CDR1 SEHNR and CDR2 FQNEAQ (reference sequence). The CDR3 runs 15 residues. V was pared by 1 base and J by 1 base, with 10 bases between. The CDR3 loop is CASSLDLRRNTEAFF. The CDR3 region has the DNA TGTGCCAGCAGCTTAGACCTGAGGAGGAACACTGAAGCTTTCTTT.

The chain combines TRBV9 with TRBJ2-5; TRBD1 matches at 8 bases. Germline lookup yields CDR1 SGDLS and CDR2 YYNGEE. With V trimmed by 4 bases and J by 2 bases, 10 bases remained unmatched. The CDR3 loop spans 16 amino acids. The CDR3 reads CASSPHDRGFQETQYF. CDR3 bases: TGTGCCAGCAGCCCACATGACAGGGGATTTCAAGAGACCCAGTACTTC.

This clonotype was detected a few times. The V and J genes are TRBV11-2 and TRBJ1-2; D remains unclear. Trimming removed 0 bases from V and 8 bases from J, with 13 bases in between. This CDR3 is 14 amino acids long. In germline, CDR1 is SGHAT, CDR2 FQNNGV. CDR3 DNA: TGTGCCAGCAGCTTAGATCAGAGGGTTAAGGGCTACACCTTC. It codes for CASSLDQRVKGYTF.

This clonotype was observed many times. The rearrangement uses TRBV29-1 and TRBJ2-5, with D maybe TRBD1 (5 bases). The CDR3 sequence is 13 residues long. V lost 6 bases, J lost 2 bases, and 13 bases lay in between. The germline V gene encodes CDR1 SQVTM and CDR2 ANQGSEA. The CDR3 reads CSVVWTSQETQYF. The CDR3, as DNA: TGCAGCGTGGTTTGGACATCGCAAGAGACCCAGTACTTC.

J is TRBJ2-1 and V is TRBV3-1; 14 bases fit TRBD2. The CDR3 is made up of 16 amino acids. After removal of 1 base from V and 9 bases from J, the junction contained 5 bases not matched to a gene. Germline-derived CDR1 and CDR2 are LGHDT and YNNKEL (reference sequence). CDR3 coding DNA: TGTGCCAGCAGCCAAGCCGGGACTAGCGGGAGAAGTGAGCAGTTCTTC. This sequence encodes CASSQAGTSGRSEQFF.

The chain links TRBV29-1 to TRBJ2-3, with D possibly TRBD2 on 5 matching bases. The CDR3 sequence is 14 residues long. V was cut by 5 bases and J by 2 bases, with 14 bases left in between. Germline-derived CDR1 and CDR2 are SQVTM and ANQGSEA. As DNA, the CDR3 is TGCAGCGTTTCTAACGGGAACCCCACAGATACGCAGTATTTT. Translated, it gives CSVSNGNPTDTQYF.

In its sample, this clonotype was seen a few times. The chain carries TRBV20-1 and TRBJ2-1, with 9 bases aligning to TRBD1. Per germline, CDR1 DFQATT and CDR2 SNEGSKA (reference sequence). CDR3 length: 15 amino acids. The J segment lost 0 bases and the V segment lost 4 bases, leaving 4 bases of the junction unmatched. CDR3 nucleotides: TGCAGTGCTAAGGGACAGGGAAGCTCCTACAATGAGCAGTTCTTC. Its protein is CSAKGQGSSYNEQFF.